This T cell receptor (beta chain) was profiled in a study of blood T cell repertoires in COVID-19. Study details: Sites in the United States, Italy and Spain provided acute and convalescent COVID-19 samples. PBMCs, B-cell-depleted T cells, or T cells provided the cDNA or gDNA that made up the material.

Trimming took off 3 bases at V and 2 bases at J, with 6 bases between the two ends. The CDR3 length is 13 residues. Germline values: CDR1 SGHDT, CDR2 YYEEEE. TCRdb's table, derived via immunoSEQ multiplex PCR, lists solely in-frame clones and lacks some. The data show fewer than 200,000 clones, with just under 90% seen just once and 0.8% to 1% held by the top ten. The TCR was taken from a woman aged 18-29 years who had recovered from COVID-19. This chain connects TRBV5-6 to TRBJ2-1; maybe TRBD1 (6 bases). The material sequenced was peripheral blood. CDR3 bases: TGTGCCAGCAGCTGGACAGCCTACAATGAGCAGTTCTTC. This codes for CASSWTAYNEQFF.